The sequence of this T cell receptor beta chain was determined in a study of blood T cell repertoires in COVID-19. About the research overall: Samples came from the United States, Italy and Spain, spanning acute and convalescent COVID-19.

Per the authors' pipeline: From reference gene primer amplification, estimates of nucleated cell counts were derived. Here immunoSEQ multiplex PCR was the method, and the copy in TCRdb shows in-frame clones only, minus some. V, J and clone size are taken as reported in that table, and D and trimming were inferred from the DNA itself. In the table there are about 94,000 clones, about 86% of which are singletons. Germline V gene lookup returns CDR1 MNHEY and CDR2 SMNVEV (reference sequence). V lost 1 base, J lost 5 bases, and 4 bases stayed unmatched. CDR3 length: 14 amino acids. Concerning this clone: Other DNA sequences in the same sample also yield this CDR3.

This receptor was identified in a man aged 55 to 69 with acute or convalescent COVID-19. Sequencing used peripheral blood. The chain has TRBV27 and TRBJ1-2, with TRBD1 matching 7 bases. The CDR3: CASSLLAGGYGYTF. The CDR3 coding sequence is TGTGCCAGCAGTTTATTGGCAGGGGGATATGGCTACACCTTC.